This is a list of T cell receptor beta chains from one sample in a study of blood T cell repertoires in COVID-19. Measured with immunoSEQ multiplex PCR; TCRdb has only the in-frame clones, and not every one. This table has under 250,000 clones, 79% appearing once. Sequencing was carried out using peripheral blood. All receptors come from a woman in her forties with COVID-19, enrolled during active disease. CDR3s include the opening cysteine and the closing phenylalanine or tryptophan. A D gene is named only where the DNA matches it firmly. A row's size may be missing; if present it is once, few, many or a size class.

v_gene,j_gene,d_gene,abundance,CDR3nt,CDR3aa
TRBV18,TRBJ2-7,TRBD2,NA,TGTGCCAGCTCACCAACTGGGGGGGGACTCTACGAGCAGTACTTC,CASSPTGGGLYEQYF
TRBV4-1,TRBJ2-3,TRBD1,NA,TGCGCCAGCAGCCAGGAGGACAGGGGACATACGCAGTATTTT,CASSQEDRGHTQYF
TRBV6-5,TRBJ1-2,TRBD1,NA,TGTGCCAGCAGCCGTGGGACAGGGGGGTTAGGTGGCTACACCTTC,CASSRGTGGLGGYTF
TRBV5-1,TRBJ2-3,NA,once,TGCGCCAGCAGCCTGTTGAGGACAACTAGCACAGATACGCAGTATTTT,CASSLLRTTSTDTQYF
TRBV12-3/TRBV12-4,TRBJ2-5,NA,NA,TGTGCCAGCACATGGACGGGGCAAGAGACCCAGTACTTC,CASTWTGQETQYF
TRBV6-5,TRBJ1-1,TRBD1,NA,TGTGCCAGCAGTCACCCGGACAGGGGAAAAGCTTTCTTT,CASSHPDRGKAFF
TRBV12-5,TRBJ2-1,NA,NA,TGTGCTAGTGGCCGACTGACCCCTCTGGAGCAGTTCTTC,CASGRLTPLEQFF
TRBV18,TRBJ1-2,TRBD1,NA,TGTGCCAGCCAGGGTATGGGGACAGGCGCCTACTATGGCTACACCTTC,CASQGMGTGAYYGYTF
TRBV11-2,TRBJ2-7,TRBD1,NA,TGTGCCAGCAGCAGACAGGGACAGTCCTACGAGCAGTACTTC,CASSRQGQSYEQYF
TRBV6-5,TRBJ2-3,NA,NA,TGTGCCAGCAGTTACTCCGACTACACAGATACGCAGTATTTT,CASSYSDYTDTQYF